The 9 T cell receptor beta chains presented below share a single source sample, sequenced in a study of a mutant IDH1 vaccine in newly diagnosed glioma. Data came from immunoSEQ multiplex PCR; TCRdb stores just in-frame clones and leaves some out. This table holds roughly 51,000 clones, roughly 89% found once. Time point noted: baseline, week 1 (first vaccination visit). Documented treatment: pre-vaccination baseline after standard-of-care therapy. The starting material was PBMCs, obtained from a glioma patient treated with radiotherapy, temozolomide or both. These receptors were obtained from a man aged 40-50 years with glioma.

The CDR3, as DNA: TGCGCCAGCAGTGAGCGAAGCCTATCCTACAATGAGCAGTTCTTC. Amino acids: CASSERSLSYNEQFF. This chain uses TRBV10-1 with TRBJ2-1; no clear D. Germline CDR1 and CDR2: WNHNN and SYGVQD (reference sequence). CDR3 size: 15 residues. Trimming shortened V by 2 bases and J by 1 base, and 9 bases separated the two germline ends.

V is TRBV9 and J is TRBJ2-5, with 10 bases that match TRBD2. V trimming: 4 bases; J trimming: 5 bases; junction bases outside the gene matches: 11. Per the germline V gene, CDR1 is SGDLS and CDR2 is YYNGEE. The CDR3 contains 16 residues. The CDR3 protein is CASSSGLAKTGETQYF. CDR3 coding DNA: TGTGCCAGCAGCTCGGGACTAGCGAAGACTGGGGAGACCCAGTACTTC.

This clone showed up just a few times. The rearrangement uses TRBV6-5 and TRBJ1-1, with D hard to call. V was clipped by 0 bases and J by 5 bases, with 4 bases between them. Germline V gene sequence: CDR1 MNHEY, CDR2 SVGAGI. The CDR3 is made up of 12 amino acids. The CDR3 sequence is CASSYSVTEAFF. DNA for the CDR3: TGTGCCAGCAGTTACTCGGTGACTGAAGCTTTCTTT.

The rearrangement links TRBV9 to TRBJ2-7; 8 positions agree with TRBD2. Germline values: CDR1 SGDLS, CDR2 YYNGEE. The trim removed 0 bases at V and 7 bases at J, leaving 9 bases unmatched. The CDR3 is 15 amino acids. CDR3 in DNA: TGTGCCAGCAGCGTAGAGAGCGGGAGAACGGAAGAGCAGTACTTC. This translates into CASSVESGRTEEQYF. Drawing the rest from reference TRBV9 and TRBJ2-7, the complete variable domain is DSGVTQTPKHLITATGQRVTLRCSPRSGDLSVYWYQQSLDQGLQFLIQYYNGEERAKGNILERFSAQQFPDLHSELNLSSLELGDSALYFCASSVESGRTEEQYFGPGTRLTVT.

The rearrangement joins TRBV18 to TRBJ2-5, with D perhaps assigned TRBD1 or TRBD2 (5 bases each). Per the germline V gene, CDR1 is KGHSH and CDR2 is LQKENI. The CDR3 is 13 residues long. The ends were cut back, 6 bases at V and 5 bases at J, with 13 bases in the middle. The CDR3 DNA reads TGTGCCAGCTCTGGGACCACCGGGGAGACCCAGTACTTC. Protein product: CASSGTTGETQYF.

CDR3 nucleotides: TGTGCCAGCAGTCTGGGGGACCGGCGTTTCTTT. Residues: CASSLGDRRFF. The chain uses TRBV6-4 and TRBJ1-1, with a possible D match to TRBD1 (5 bases). The CDR3 contains 11 residues. Germline CDR1 MRHNA, CDR2 SNTAGT. Trimming removed 5 bases at V and 13 bases at J, with 14 bases between.

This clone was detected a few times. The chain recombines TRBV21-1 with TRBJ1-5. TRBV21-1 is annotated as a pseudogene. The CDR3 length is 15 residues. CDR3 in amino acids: CASSTWVGSNQPQHF. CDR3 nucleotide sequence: TGTGCCAGCAGCACCTGGGTCGGGAGCAATCAGCCCCAGCATTTT.

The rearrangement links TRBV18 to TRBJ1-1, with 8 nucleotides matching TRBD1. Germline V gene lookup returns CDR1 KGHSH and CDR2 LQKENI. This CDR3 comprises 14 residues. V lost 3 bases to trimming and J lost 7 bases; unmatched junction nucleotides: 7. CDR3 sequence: CASSPLQGANEAFF. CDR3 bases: TGTGCCAGCTCACCCCTGCAGGGGGCAAATGAAGCTTTCTTT.

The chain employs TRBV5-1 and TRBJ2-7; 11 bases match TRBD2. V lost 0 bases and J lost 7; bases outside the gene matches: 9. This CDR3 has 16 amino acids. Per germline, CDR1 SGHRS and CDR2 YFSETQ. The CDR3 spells CASSLVGTSGVREQYF. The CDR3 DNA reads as TGCGCCAGCAGCTTGGTTGGGACTAGCGGAGTAAGGGAGCAGTACTTC.